This TCR beta chain was identified during a study of T cell responses to AZD1222 COVID-19 vaccine. The assay was immunoSEQ multiplex PCR, and TCRdb's table has in-frame clones only and misses some. The sample carries about 130,000 clones, roughly 90% recorded once. Germline V gene lookup returns CDR1 SGHAT and CDR2 FQNNGV. The V end lost 5 bases, the J end lost 4 bases, and 17 bases lay between the germline ends. The CDR3 consists of 15 residues. The receptor was derived from an adult in good health. This specimen consisted of peripheral blood, obtained on day 0 of AZD1222 vaccination. The chain joins TRBV11-2 to TRBJ2-5; D tentatively fits TRBD1 or TRBD2 (6 bases each). CDR3 residues: CASSKGWGARETQYF. The CDR3 nucleotides read TGTGCCAGCAGCAAGGGTTGGGGGGCGAGAGAGACCCAGTACTTC.